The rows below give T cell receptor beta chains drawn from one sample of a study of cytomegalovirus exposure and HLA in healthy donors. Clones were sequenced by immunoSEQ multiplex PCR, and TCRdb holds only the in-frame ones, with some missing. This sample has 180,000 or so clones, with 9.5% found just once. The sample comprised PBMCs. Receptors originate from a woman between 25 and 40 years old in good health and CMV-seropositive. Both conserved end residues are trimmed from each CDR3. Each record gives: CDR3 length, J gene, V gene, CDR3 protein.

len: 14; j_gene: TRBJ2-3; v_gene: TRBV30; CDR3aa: AWSSGTSLFLDTQY
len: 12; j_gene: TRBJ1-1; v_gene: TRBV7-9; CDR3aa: ASSSSRGLTEAF
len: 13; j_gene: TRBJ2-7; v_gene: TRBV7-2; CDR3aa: ASSLLTGFPYEQY
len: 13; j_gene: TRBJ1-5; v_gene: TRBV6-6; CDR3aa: ASSSFTGSNQPQH
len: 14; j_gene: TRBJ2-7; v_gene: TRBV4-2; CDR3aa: ASSQDGGGVSYEQY
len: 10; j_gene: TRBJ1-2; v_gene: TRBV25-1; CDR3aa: ASPRDMDGYT
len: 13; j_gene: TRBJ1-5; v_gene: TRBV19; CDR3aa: ASKRDSYSNQPQH
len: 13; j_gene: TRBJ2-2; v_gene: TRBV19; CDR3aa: ASRGLAGNTGELF
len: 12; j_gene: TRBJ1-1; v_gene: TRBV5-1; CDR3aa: ASSPGAPGTEAF
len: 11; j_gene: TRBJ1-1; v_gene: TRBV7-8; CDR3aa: ASSLVRGTEAF
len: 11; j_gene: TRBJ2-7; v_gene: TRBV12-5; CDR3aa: ASGWDRGMGRY
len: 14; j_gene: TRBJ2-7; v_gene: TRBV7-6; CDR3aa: ASSLAGTSGIGEQY
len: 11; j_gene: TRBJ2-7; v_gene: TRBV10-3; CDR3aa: AIKRTSSYEQY
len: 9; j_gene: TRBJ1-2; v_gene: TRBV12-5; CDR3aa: ASGLNYGYT
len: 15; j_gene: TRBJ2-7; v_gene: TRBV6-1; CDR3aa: ASSEASGRRGSYEQY
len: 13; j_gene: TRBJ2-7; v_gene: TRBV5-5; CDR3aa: ASSPFGGLTYEQY
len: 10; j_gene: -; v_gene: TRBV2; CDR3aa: ASKQGGYEQY
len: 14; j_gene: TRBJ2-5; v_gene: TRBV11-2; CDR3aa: ASSLDLAGWGETQY
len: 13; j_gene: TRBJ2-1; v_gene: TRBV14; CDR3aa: ASSPGTSGYNEQF
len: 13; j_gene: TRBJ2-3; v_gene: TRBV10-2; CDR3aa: ASSLVAGGPDTQY
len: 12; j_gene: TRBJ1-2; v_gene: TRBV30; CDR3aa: AWRSRVVNYGYT
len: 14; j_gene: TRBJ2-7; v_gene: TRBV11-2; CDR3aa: ASSLLLAGGFYEQY
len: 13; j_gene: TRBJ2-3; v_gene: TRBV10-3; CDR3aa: AISGTSRQTDTQY
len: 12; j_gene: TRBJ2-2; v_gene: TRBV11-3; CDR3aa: ASSLGQGTGELF
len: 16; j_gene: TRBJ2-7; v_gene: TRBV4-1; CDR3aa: ASSQGERRLAEDYEQY
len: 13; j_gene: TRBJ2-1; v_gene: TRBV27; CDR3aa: ASSLGTSGINEQF
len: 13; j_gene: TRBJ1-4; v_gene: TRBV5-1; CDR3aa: ASSLAGDANEKLF
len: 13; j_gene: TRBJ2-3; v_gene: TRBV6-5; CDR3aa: ASSPGRTTGDTQY
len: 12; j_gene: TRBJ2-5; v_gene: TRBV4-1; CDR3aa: ASSLKGVVETQY
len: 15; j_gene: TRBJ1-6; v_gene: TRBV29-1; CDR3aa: SVVDPGKDSYNSPLH